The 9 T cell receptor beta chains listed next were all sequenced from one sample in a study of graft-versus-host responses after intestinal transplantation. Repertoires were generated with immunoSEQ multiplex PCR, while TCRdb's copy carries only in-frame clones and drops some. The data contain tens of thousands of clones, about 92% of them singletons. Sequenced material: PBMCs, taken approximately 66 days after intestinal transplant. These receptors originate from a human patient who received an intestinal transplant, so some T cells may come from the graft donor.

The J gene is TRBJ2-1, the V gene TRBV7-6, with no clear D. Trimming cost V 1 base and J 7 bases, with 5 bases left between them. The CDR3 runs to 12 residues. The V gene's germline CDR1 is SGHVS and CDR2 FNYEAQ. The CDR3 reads CASSLVSNEQFF. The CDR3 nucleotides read TGTGCCAGCAGCTTAGTTAGTAATGAGCAGTTCTTC.

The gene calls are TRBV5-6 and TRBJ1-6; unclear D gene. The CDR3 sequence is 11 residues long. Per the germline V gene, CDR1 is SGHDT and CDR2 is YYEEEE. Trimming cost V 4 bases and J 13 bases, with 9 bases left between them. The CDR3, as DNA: TGTGCCAGCAGCCCCCTTGGGCCCCTCCACTTT. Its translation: CASSPLGPLHF.

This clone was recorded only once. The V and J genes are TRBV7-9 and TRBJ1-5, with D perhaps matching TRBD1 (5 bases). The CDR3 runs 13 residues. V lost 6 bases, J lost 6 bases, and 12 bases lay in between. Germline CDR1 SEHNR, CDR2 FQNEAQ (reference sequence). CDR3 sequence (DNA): TGTGCCAGCAGGAAGGGGAACGGTCAGCCCCAGCATTTT. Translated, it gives CASRKGNGQPQHF. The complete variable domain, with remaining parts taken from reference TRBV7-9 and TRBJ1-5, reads DTGVSQNPRHKITKRGQNVTFRCDPISEHNRLYWYRQTLGQGPEFLTYFQNEAQLEKSRLLSDRFSAERPKGSFSTLEIQRTEQGDSAMYLCASRKGNGQPQHFGDGTRLSIL.

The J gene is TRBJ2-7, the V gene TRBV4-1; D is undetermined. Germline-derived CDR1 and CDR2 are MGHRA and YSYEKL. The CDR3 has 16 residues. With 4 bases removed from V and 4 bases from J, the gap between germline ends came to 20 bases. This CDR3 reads CASSLNPVGTAYEQYF. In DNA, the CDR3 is TGCGCCAGCAGCCTTAACCCTGTTGGAACGGCGTACGAGCAGTACTTC.

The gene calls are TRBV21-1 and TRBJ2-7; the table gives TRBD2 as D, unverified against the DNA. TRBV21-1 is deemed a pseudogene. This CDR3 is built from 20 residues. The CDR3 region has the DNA TGTGCCAGCAGCAAGTGTCCGGGACTAGCGGGAGGAAAAAGCTCCTACGAGCAGTACTTC. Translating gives CASSKCPGLAGGKSSYEQYF.

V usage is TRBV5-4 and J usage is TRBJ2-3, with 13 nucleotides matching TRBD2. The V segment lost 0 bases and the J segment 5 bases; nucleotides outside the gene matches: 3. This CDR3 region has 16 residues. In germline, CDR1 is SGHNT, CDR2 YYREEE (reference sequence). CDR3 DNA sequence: TGTGCCAGCAGCTTGGGGACTAGCGGGAGTGGAGATACGCAGTATTTT. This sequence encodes CASSLGTSGSGDTQYF.

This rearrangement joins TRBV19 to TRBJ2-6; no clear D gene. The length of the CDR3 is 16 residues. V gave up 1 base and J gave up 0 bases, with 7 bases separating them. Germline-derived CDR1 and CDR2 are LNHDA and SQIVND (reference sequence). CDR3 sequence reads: CASSIGYPSGANVLTF. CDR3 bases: TGTGCCAGTAGTATAGGTTACCCCTCTGGGGCCAACGTCCTGACTTTC.

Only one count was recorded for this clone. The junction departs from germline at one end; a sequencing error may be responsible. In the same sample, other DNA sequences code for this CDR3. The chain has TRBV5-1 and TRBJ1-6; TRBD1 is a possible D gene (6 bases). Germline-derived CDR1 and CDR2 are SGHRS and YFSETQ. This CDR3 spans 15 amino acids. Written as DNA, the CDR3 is TGCGCCAGCAGCTTGGTCCCAGGGGAAAATTCGCCCCTCCACTTT. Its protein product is CASSLVPGENSPLHF.

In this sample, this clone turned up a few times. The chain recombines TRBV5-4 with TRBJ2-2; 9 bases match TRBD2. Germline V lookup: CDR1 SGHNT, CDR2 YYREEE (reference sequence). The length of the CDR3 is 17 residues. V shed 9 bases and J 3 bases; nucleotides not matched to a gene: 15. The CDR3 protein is CATTVRSGSVDTGELFF. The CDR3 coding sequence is TGTGCCACCACAGTTCGTAGCGGGAGCGTAGACACCGGGGAGCTGTTTTTT.